These 5 T cell receptor beta chains were all obtained from the same sample, sequenced in a study of T-cell reconstitution after alpha-beta-depleted transplantation in children. Researchers prepared the TCRbeta library using unique molecular identifiers, the study reports. TCRdb analysed the PCR reads with MiXCR anew, one entry per CDR3 protein. This table holds approximately 99,000 distinct CDR3 sequences, about 6.4% found once. The source was PBMCs, mostly from graft donor cells, collected 360 days after TCRalphabeta/CD19-depleted stem cell transplant. The origin of the receptors is a male patient aged 2-9 years who had a stem cell transplant for acute lymphoblastic leukemia, so the T cells may come from the graft donor.

This clonotype was seen at least ten times. The V gene is TRBV3-1, the J gene TRBJ2-3; D perhaps matches TRBD2 (7 bases). The CDR3 runs 15 residues. The germline V gene has CDR1 LGHDT and CDR2 YNNKEL (reference sequence). V was trimmed by 7 bases and J by 3 bases, leaving 17 bases between them. The CDR3 protein is CASTRKGGDTDTQYF. In DNA, the CDR3 is TGTGCCAGCACCCGTAAGGGGGGGGATACAGATACGCAGTATTTT.

In its sample, this clonotype was seen many times. The V gene is TRBV15, the J gene TRBJ2-7; perhaps TRBD2 as D (5 bases). The germline gives CDR1 LNHNV, CDR2 YYDKDF (reference sequence). This CDR3 is 15 amino acids long. V was trimmed by 0 bases and J by 0 bases, leaving 9 bases between them. CDR3 sequence reads: CATSRDRTFSYEQYF. CDR3 coding DNA: TGTGCCACCAGCAGAGACAGGACTTTCTCCTACGAGCAGTACTTC.

This sequence joins TRBV11-2 and TRBJ2-1, with TRBD2 matching 9 bases. J gave up 6 bases and V 2 bases, and 20 bases lay outside the gene matches. The CDR3 sequence is 20 residues long. Germline CDR1 and CDR2: SGHAT and FQNNGV. The DNA of the CDR3 is TGTGCCAGCAGCTTACCAGGTCCACTAGCGGGCGCCGTTATAAGCAATGAGCAGTTCTTC. It yields the protein CASSLPGPLAGAVISNEQFF.

J is TRBJ1-2 and V is TRBV2; no clear D gene. The CDR3 covers 13 residues. The V end lost 10 bases, the J end lost 5 bases, and 17 bases lay between the germline ends. Germline assignment: CDR1 SNHLY and CDR2 FYNNEI. As DNA, the CDR3 is TGTGCCATCCCGAGACGGCTGGATTATGGCTACACCTTC. This gives the protein CAIPRRLDYGYTF.

The DNA of the CDR3 is TGTGCCAGCAGAGAGGGCAGCCCCACTGAAGCTTTCTTT. It encodes CASREGSPTEAFF. The chain couples TRBV7-9 to TRBJ1-1; D gene unclear. Looked up from germline, CDR1 is SEHNR and CDR2 is FQNEAQ (reference sequence). The CDR3 totals 13 residues. V dropped 6 bases and J dropped 4 bases, with 12 bases sitting between them. Full variable domain (remainder filled in from reference TRBV7-9 and TRBJ1-1): DTGVSQNPRHKITKRGQNVTFRCDPISEHNRLYWYRQTLGQGPEFLTYFQNEAQLEKSRLLSDRFSAERPKGSFSTLEIQRTEQGDSAMYLCASREGSPTEAFFGQGTRLTVV.